These 28 T cell receptor beta chains originate from one sample sequenced in a study of T cells in women clearing cervical HPV infection. The assay was immunoSEQ multiplex PCR, and TCRdb's table has in-frame clones only and misses some. Its listing shows fewer than 35,000 clones. The sequencing input was blood buffy coat. The receptors originated from a woman between 18 and 69 years old with a cervical HPV16 infection that either progressed to CIN3+ or cleared (not recorded which).

Concerning this clone itself: Read coverage stops 3 residues before the CDR3 terminus; the germline J gene supplies the remainder. This chain connects TRBV5-1 to TRBJ2-1, with 7 bases that match TRBD1. V lost 7 bases, J lost 4 bases, and 5 bases stayed unmatched. Looked up from germline, CDR1 is SGHRS and CDR2 is YFSETQ. The CDR3 spans 13 residues. The DNA read from the CDR3 is TGCGCCAGCCACAGGGGTCTTTACAATGAG. Its protein is CASHRGLYNE. Given in full, the CDR3 is CASHRGLYNEQFF.

Concerning this clone itself: The CDR3 end is not reached by the read, which stops 3 residues before it; the germline J gene fills it in. V and J are TRBV19 and TRBJ1-3; D unclear. Per germline, CDR1 LNHDA and CDR2 SQIVND (reference sequence). The CDR3 sequence is 15 residues long. Trimming took off 3 bases at V and 0 bases at J, with 9 bases between the two ends. The CDR3 protein is CASSIDTFSGNTIYF. The part of the CDR3 DNA that was read is TGTGCCAGTAGTATCGACACCTTCTCTGGAAACACC.

Partial CDR3 DNA: TGTGCCAGCAGCAACACGACAGGGGGAGCCTACGAG. Its translation is CASSNTTGGAYE. From start to end, the CDR3 is CASSNTTGGAYEQYF. The J gene is TRBJ2-7, the V gene TRBV7-6; 9 bases agree with TRBD1. The CDR3 end is not reached by the read, which stops 3 residues before it; the germline J gene fills it in. V lost 5 bases and J lost 2; bases outside the gene matches: 7. CDR3 length: 15 residues. The germline V gene encodes CDR1 SGHVS and CDR2 FNYEAQ.

As regards this clone: From the germline J gene comes the end of the CDR3, since the read stops 3 residues before it. The chain combines TRBV6-2 or TRBV6-3 with TRBJ1-2, with 8 bases that match TRBD1. The CDR3 extends over 14 amino acids. CDR1 and CDR2 from the germline V gene are MNHEY and SVGEGT. The CDR3 DNA, read in part, is TGTGCCAGCAGCGAGACAGGGGAAAGCTACGAC. The encoded protein is CASSETGESYD. The complete CDR3 reads CASSETGESYDYTF.

A remark on this clone: The read stops 3 residues short of the end of the CDR3; the missing end is completed from the germline J gene. The V gene is TRBV20-1, the J gene TRBJ2-2, with TRBD1 matching over 8 bases. Losses at the gene ends were 7 bases for V and 8 bases for J; bases not matched to a gene: 6. This CDR3 comprises 12 residues. Germline V gene data show CDR1 as DFQATT and CDR2 as SNEGSKA (reference sequence). The CDR3 is CSGRQGFGELFF. The sequenced part of the CDR3 DNA is TGCAGTGGGAGACAGGGGTTTGGGGAG.

About this clone: The sequence runs out 3 residues before the end of the CDR3; the remainder is reconstructed from the germline J gene. This rearrangement joins TRBV14 to TRBJ2-3, with D uncertain. There are 14 residues in the CDR3. V shed 4 bases and J shed 3 bases, with 11 bases lying between them. Per germline, CDR1 SGHDN and CDR2 FVKESK. The part of the CDR3 DNA that was read is TGTGCCAGCAGCCTCTGGCAGGAGACAGATACG. This gives the protein CASSLWQETDT. The full CDR3 protein reads CASSLWQETDTQYF. The full variable domain, rest sourced from reference TRBV14 and TRBJ2-3, is EAGVTQFPSHSVIEKGQTVTLRCDPISGHDNLYWYRRVMGKEIKFLLHFVKESKQDESGMPNNRFLAERTGGTYSTLKVQPAELEDSGVYFCASSLWQETDTQYFGPGTRLTVL.

With regard to this clone: The sequenced fragment ends 3 residues before the CDR3 boundary, so the rest is inferred from the germline J gene. This chain links TRBV12-3 or TRBV12-4 with TRBJ2-7; 7 bases are a match to TRBD2. The CDR3 loop spans 14 amino acids. Trimming cost V 4 bases and J 2 bases; bases outside gene matches: 5. CDR3 region: CASSSRSGTYEQYF. Partial CDR3 DNA: TGTGCCAGCAGTTCAAGGAGCGGGACCTACGAG.

About this clone: The read falls 3 residues short of the CDR3 end, and the missing part is taken from the germline J gene. V gene TRBV10-3 combines with J gene TRBJ2-1; 8 bases fit TRBD2. Germline V gene sequence: CDR1 ENHRY, CDR2 SYGVKD. After removal of 3 bases from V and 5 bases from J, the junction contained 9 bases not matched to a gene. The CDR3 loop spans 16 amino acids. This CDR3 is CAISDRGGRADNEQFF. CDR3 DNA (partial): TGTGCCATCAGTGATCGGGGGGGAAGAGCTGACAATGAG.

Notes on this clone: Read data end 3 residues before the CDR3 end; the end is taken from the germline J gene. V is TRBV7-2 and J is TRBJ2-7; TRBD1 matches at 7 bases. This CDR3 is built from 14 residues. Trimming removed 5 bases from V and 4 bases from J; junction bases left unmatched: 8. Germline V CDR1 and CDR2: SGHTA, FQGNSA. Here the CDR3 reads CASSRGQVGYEQYF. The DNA read from the CDR3 is TGTGCCAGCAGCCGCGGACAGGTGGGTTACGAG.

Remarks on this clone: Read coverage stops 3 residues before the CDR3 terminus; the germline J gene supplies the remainder. The gene calls are TRBV5-6 and TRBJ2-2; D unclear. CDR3 length equals 12 residues. V was cut by 0 bases and J by 6 bases, with 3 bases left in between. CDR1 and CDR2 (germline): SGHDT, YYEEEE. The CDR3 region is CASSLAAGELFF. CDR3 bases read: TGTGCCAGCAGCTTGGCTGCCGGGGAG.

Details on this clone: The junction departs from the called germline gene at one end, perhaps through a read error. The observed sequence ends 3 residues before the CDR3 terminus, with the missing tail filled in from the germline J gene. The sample holds other DNA sequences that translate to the same CDR3. The chain is built from TRBV7-9 and TRBJ1-3; the D is unclear. Per the germline V gene, CDR1 is SEHNR and CDR2 is FQNEAQ (reference sequence). The CDR3 contains 15 residues. CDR3 region: CASSPRRLSGNTIYF. The covered CDR3 bases are TGTGCCAGCAGCCCCAGGAGGCTCTCTGGAAACACA.

As for this clone: The missing CDR3 end, 3 residues past where the read stops, is filled in from the germline J gene. The chain uses TRBV12-3 or TRBV12-4 and TRBJ2-3; the match to TRBD1 covers 7 bases. J was trimmed by 2 bases and V by 10 bases; bases with no gene match: 9. CDR3 length equals 14 residues. The CDR3 is CATRQGRITDTQYF. The CDR3 bases that were read are TGTGCCACCCGACAGGGCCGCATCACAGATACG.

As for this clone: The read gets to within 3 residues of the CDR3 end, and the germline J gene fills in the rest. The chain is built from TRBV20-1 and TRBJ2-3; D possibly corresponds to TRBD1 (7 bases). The germline V gene encodes CDR1 DFQATT and CDR2 SNEGSKA (reference sequence). The CDR3 totals 14 residues. Trimming removed 3 bases at V and 6 bases at J, with 16 bases between. The CDR3 bases that were read are TGCAGTGCTAGCCTGACAGGGAGGCGGGATACG. This gives the protein CSASLTGRRDT. The CDR3 in full is CSASLTGRRDTQYF.

CDR3 DNA, as far as it was read: TGCAGTGCTGTGACCGGGACAGACCCCACAGATACG. It yields the protein CSAVTGTDPTDT. The whole CDR3 sequence is CSAVTGTDPTDTQYF. This chain connects TRBV20-1 to TRBJ2-3; 7 bases align to TRBD1. From the germline J gene comes the end of the CDR3, since the read stops 3 residues before it. V shed 5 bases and J 2 bases; nucleotides not matched to a gene: 10. CDR3 size: 15 residues. Germline assignment: CDR1 DFQATT and CDR2 SNEGSKA (reference sequence).

Note on this clone: The read comes to an end 3 residues before the CDR3 does, leaving the germline J gene to fill in the end. The V gene is TRBV19, the J gene TRBJ2-3; D possibly corresponds to TRBD2 (5 bases). The V gene's germline CDR1 is LNHDA and CDR2 SQIVND (reference sequence). CDR3 length: 13 amino acids. Trimming removed 6 bases at V and 2 bases at J, with 9 bases between. The DNA read from the CDR3 is TGTGCCAGTAGGGTCGGACTCACAGATACG. Its translation: CASRVGLTDT. The full CDR3 is CASRVGLTDTQYF.

As regards this clone: The read stops 3 residues short of the end of the CDR3; the missing end is completed from the germline J gene. The gene calls are TRBV7-2 and TRBJ1-2; D gene uncertain. Germline V gene lookup returns CDR1 SGHTA and CDR2 FQGNSA. This CDR3 is 11 amino acids long. Incomplete CDR3 DNA: TGTGCCAGCAGCTTAGGCTACGAC. Its translation: CASSLGYD. The full-length CDR3 reads as CASSLGYDYTF.

Comment on this clone: The read ends 3 residues early relative to the CDR3; the germline J gene fills the gap. The V and J genes are TRBV19 and TRBJ1-1; D may be TRBD1 (5 bases). Trimming stripped 6 bases from V and 0 bases from J, with 11 bases between. The germline gives CDR1 LNHDA, CDR2 SQIVND (reference sequence). The CDR3 is 14 residues long. The sequenced CDR3 bases are TGTGCCAGTAGCGTCACAGGAGTGAACACTGAA. Translation gives CASSVTGVNTE. In full, the CDR3 reads CASSVTGVNTEAFF.

Notes on this clone: The CDR3 end lies 3 residues beyond the end of the read and is filled in from the germline J gene. V and J are TRBV30 and TRBJ2-2, with TRBD1 as a possible D gene (7 bases). Germline CDR1 and CDR2: GTSNPN and SVGIG (reference sequence). The CDR3 is 17 amino acids. V lost 3 bases and J 3 bases, leaving 20 bases between the germline ends. The CDR3 spells CAWSPQGGAGYTGELFF. The part of the CDR3 DNA that was read is TGTGCCTGGAGCCCACAAGGGGGCGCGGGATACACCGGGGAG. Together with reference TRBV30 and TRBJ2-2, the CDR3 gives the full variable domain: SQTIHQWPATLVQPVGSPLSLECTVEGTSNPNLYWYRQAAGRGLQLLFYSVGIGQISSEVPQNLSASRPQDRQFILSSKKLLLSDSGFYLCAWSPQGGAGYTGELFFGEGSRLTVL.

As to this clone: The CDR3 goes on 3 residues after the read ends, and that part is filled in from the germline J gene. The chain couples TRBV14 to TRBJ1-1; 7 bases are a match to TRBD1. Per the germline V gene, CDR1 is SGHDN and CDR2 is FVKESK. The CDR3 contains 16 residues. The V and J ends lost 4 bases and 1 base, in that order; junction bases with no gene match: 9. The CDR3 is CASSPDRGLGNTEAFF. Incomplete CDR3 DNA: TGTGCCAGCAGCCCAGATAGGGGGCTAGGGAACACTGAA.

Concerning this clone itself: The read halts 3 residues ahead of the CDR3 end, with the missing end drawn from the germline J gene. V gene TRBV15 combines with J gene TRBJ1-5; TRBD1 might be the D (6 bases). Trimming took off 3 bases at V and 2 bases at J, with 11 bases between the two ends. The CDR3 runs to 15 residues. Germline V CDR1 and CDR2: LNHNV, YYDKDF (reference sequence). CDR3 sequence reads: CATSRAQGGNQPQHF. Partial CDR3 DNA: TGTGCCACCAGCAGGGCACAGGGTGGCAATCAGCCC.

About this clone itself: The CDR3 extends 3 residues past the end of the read, so its final part is completed from the germline J gene. V usage is TRBV5-1 and J usage is TRBJ2-1; 12 nucleotides agree with TRBD2. The CDR3 spans 16 residues. V lost 4 bases to trimming and J lost 5 bases; unmatched junction nucleotides: 7. The germline CDR1 and CDR2 sequences are SGHRS and YFSETQ. Incomplete CDR3 DNA: TGCGCCAGCAGCCCAACGGCTAGCGGGGGGGACAATGAG. This encodes CASSPTASGGDNE. In full, the CDR3 reads CASSPTASGGDNEQFF.

Points on this clone: From the germline J gene comes the end of the CDR3, since the read stops 3 residues before it. The chain links TRBV5-1 to TRBJ2-5, with 14 bases lining up with TRBD2. Germline-derived CDR1 and CDR2 are SGHRS and YFSETQ. With V trimmed by 4 bases and J by 3 bases, 8 bases remained unmatched. The CDR3 spans 17 residues. CDR3 amino acids: CASSAYRGLAGEETQYF. CDR3 DNA (partial): TGCGCCAGCAGCGCCTATCGGGGACTAGCGGGGGAAGAGACC.

About this clone: Read sequence stops 3 residues before the CDR3 end, and the germline J gene provides the missing end. This chain uses TRBV19 with TRBJ1-3; 9 positions agree with TRBD1. Germline loops: CDR1 LNHDA, CDR2 SQIVND (reference sequence). J was trimmed by 0 bases and V by 10 bases; bases with no gene match: 7. The CDR3 spans 15 residues. Incomplete CDR3 DNA: TGTGCCACCGCTTCGACAGGGGGCTCTGGAAACACC. Translation gives CATASTGGSGNT. The entire CDR3 protein reads CATASTGGSGNTIYF.

Concerning this clone itself: The read ends 3 residues shy of where the CDR3 ends; the end is completed using the germline J gene. The V call is TRBV19, the J call TRBJ1-2; D might be TRBD1 (6 bases). Germline V gene sequence: CDR1 LNHDA, CDR2 SQIVND (reference sequence). With 3 bases removed from V and 4 bases from J, the gap between germline ends came to 15 bases. CDR3 length: 15 amino acids. CDR3 bases read: TGTGCCAGTAGTATGTTCGGACAGACCGTCTATGGC. Protein: CASSMFGQTVYG. The full CDR3 protein is CASSMFGQTVYGYTF.

Concerning this clone itself: An end of the junction differs from the germline gene, which may be a read error. Other nucleotide sequences from this sample produce the same CDR3. CDR3 protein: CASSDWTDSGNTIYF. The sequenced part of the CDR3 DNA is TGTGCCAGCAGTGACTGGACGGACTCTGGAAACACG. The rearrangement joins TRBV2 to TRBJ1-3; D is unclear. The CDR3 end falls 3 residues outside the read, so it is completed with the germline J gene. CDR1 is SNHLY and CDR2 is FYNNEI in the germline V gene. The CDR3 loop spans 15 amino acids. The entire variable domain, with the rest obtained from reference TRBV2 and TRBJ1-3, is as follows: EPEVTQTPSHQVTQMGQEVILRCVPISNHLYFYWYRQILGQKVEFLVSFYNNEISEKSEIFDDQFSVERPDGSNFTLKIRSTKLEDSAMYFCASSDWTDSGNTIYFGEGSWLTVV.

In regard to this clone: Sequencing ends 3 residues short of the CDR3 end; the germline J gene provides the rest. The rearrangement joins TRBV7-9 to TRBJ2-4, with 12 bases that match TRBD1. Looked up from germline, CDR1 is SEHNR and CDR2 is FQNEAQ (reference sequence). The CDR3 has 14 residues. CDR3 protein: CASSGTGGSSGQYF. The sequenced CDR3 bases are TGTGCCAGCAGCGGGACAGGGGGCAGTAGTGGT.

About this clone: The missing CDR3 end, 3 residues past where the read stops, is filled in from the germline J gene. This chain joins TRBV28 and TRBJ2-3; 13 bases are a match to TRBD2. This CDR3 region has 17 residues. Germline trimming cut 4 bases from V and 4 bases from J; bases unmatched to any gene: 8. Per germline, CDR1 MDHEN and CDR2 SYDVKM. Incomplete CDR3 DNA: TGTGCCAGCAGTTCAGGACTAGCGGGAGTTCTAGCAGATACG. This sequence encodes CASSSGLAGVLADT. The entire CDR3 protein is CASSSGLAGVLADTQYF.

Details on this clone: The read comes to an end 3 residues before the CDR3 does, leaving the germline J gene to fill in the end. V gene TRBV12-3 or TRBV12-4 combines with J gene TRBJ2-1; D is perhaps TRBD2 (5 bases). The CDR3 totals 15 residues. Trimming stripped 6 bases from V and 0 bases from J, with 12 bases between. CDR3 sequence reads: CASSGEFSSYNEQFF. The sequenced CDR3 bases are TGTGCCAGCAGCGGGGAGTTCAGCTCCTACAATGAG.